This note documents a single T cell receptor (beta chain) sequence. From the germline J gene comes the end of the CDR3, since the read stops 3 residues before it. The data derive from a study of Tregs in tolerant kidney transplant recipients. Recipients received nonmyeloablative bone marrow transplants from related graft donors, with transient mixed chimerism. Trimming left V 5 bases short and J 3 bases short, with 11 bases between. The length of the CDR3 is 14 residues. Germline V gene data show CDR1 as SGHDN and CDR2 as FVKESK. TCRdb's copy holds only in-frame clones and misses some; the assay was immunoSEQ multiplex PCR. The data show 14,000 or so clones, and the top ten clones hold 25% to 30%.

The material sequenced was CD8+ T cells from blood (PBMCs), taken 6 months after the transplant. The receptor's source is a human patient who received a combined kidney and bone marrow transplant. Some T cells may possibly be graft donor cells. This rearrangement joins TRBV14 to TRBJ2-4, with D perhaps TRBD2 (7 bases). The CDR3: CASSGRGGKNIQYF. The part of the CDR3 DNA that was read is TGTGCCAGCAGCGGAAGGGGGGGCAAAAACATT.